This TCR beta chain was captured in a study of T cells in Graves' hyperthyroidism and ophthalmopathy. Turning to the study itself: Staff took peripheral blood when the initial diagnosis was made, before any treatment began.

In its sample, this clonotype was seen many times. Amplification of TCR beta CDR3 regions used RNA as the template. First-round RT-PCR of the TCR CDR3 relied on the HTBI primer set. Via MiXCR, TCRdb re-called the multiplex PCR reads, giving one row per CDR3 protein. Of almost 600,000 distinct CDR3 sequences listed, approximately 13% were seen once; the top ten hold 5.5% to 7.5%. This CDR3 is built from 17 residues. J was trimmed by 5 bases and V by 4 bases; bases with no gene match: 7. CDR1 is KGHDR, CDR2 SFDVKD, per germline. The chain joins TRBV24-1 to TRBJ2-7; 16 bases agree with TRBD2. This receptor was identified in a woman aged 25-40 years with Graves' hyperthyroidism that later progressed to Graves' ophthalmopathy. Material for sequencing was blood. The CDR3 sequence: CATSDPGLAGGKDEQYF. The CDR3 coding sequence is TGTGCCACCAGTGACCCGGGACTAGCGGGGGGGAAGGACGAGCAGTACTTC.